This T cell receptor (beta chain) was sequenced in a study of blood T cell repertoires in COVID-19 (dated by TCRdb to between 2020 and 2021). In terms of the full investigation: Samples covering the acute and convalescent phases of COVID-19 were provided by collaborators in the United States, Italy and Spain. The material from the prospective study consisted of cDNA or gDNA derived from T cells, B-cell-depleted T cells, or PBMCs. Deeply sampled blood TCRbeta repertoires from subjects exposed to, actively infected with, or recovered from COVID-19 were included in the dataset. The repertoires were made available in a free public database intended to serve as a resource for research on the immune response to SARS-CoV-2. Samples came from the ongoing ImmuneRACE study (first 160 participants) plus 1,254 subjects from 6 global collaborators. The sample metadata nearly always contained a de-identified subject ID, COVID-19 status, age in years and sex. Where available, HLA class I and class II types were obtained from metadata supplied by the sample provider rather than from assay-based typing. Overall study outcomes, separate from this receptor: The quantity of clinical and demographic metadata differed by source and by participant and was supplied without curation.

This clone was seen only once. The specificity of this receptor is unknown. No base qualities exist here, and no much larger clone lies one base off it. Relative to germline, V is missing 4 bases and J is missing 7 bases, with 9 bases of the junction outside any gene match. CDR1 and CDR2 were assigned from the germline V gene (reference sequence) as LGHDT and YNNKEL. The CDR3 starts with the cysteine, ends with the phenylalanine, and has 17 residues. Only the CDR3 DNA is retained, 51 bases long and in frame from the first base. TCRbeta CDR3 regions were amplified from genomic DNA using the immunoSEQ Assay, a bias-controlled multiplex PCR. Concerning the study's data processing: The number of nucleated cells in each sample was estimated from the amplification of reference gene primers within the assay. To quantify the absolute abundance of each unique TCRbeta CDR3 rearrangement, sequence reads were collapsed and filtered. For each sample, productive Simpson clonality was calculated as the square root of Simpson's diversity index over productive rearrangements. The source is immuneACCESS, and TCRdb retained only in-frame sequences with V and J called. Part of the clones is not carried over; for the studies checked, unresolved V genes explain less than half of this, and the remainder is unexplained. V, J and clone size derive from that table, while D and trimming were established from the DNA sequence. Recorded for this sample are approximately 99,000 clones; approximately 82% of them occurred a single time. The ten largest make up approximately 4.1% of the sample.

The collaborating institutions used their own protocols to collect whole blood in K2EDTA tubes. For TCRbeta analysis, collaborator samples were shipped as frozen whole blood, as isolated PBMCs, or as DNA extracted from either sample type. The sequence came from a woman aged 70 to 79 with acute or convalescent COVID-19. The chain is assembled from TRBV3-1 (or the pseudogene TRBV3-2) and TRBJ2-2; the junction holds 13 bases that match TRBD2. Material: peripheral blood. Here the CDR3 is given as CASSRGLAGVFGGELFF. The sequenced DNA is TGTGCCAGCAGCCGCGGACTAGCGGGAGTGTTCGGCGGGGAGCTGTTTTTT.